This paragraph covers one T cell receptor (beta chain) sequence. This clone's antigen is unknown. No much larger clone exists at a distance of one base, and base qualities are not known. TCRbeta CDR3 regions were amplified from genomic DNA by means of the immunoSEQ Assay, a bias-controlled multiplex PCR. Per the original workflow: Within the assay, amplification of reference gene primers was used to estimate how many nucleated cells each sample contained. To quantify the absolute abundance of each unique TCRbeta CDR3 rearrangement, sequence reads were collapsed and filtered. For each sample, productive Simpson clonality was calculated as the square root of Simpson's diversity index over productive rearrangements. TCRdb took over this immuneACCESS table, retaining in-frame rearrangements with V and J assigned. Such tables are incomplete; in checked studies, under half of the missing clones stem from an unresolved V gene, and the remainder is unexplained. V and J calls and clone size are copied from that table; D and trimming were computed from the DNA. The table for this sample lists 90,000 to 140,000 clones; 81% of them were counted only once. Together, the top ten hold about 40% of the sample.

Each collaborating institution followed its own protocols to collect whole blood in K2EDTA tubes. For TCRbeta analysis, collaborators shipped samples as frozen whole blood, isolated PBMCs, or DNA extracted from either of those sample types. This entry belongs to a study of blood T cell repertoires in COVID-19 (dated by TCRdb to the early 2020s). About the study as a whole: Samples covering the acute and convalescent phases of COVID-19 were provided by collaborators in the United States, Italy and Spain. The repertoires were released in a freely available public database meant as a resource for research on the immune response to SARS-CoV-2. The prospective study material was composed of cDNA or gDNA derived from T cells, B-cell-depleted T cells, or PBMCs. The samples were drawn from two sources: the first 160 participants of the ongoing ImmuneRACE study, and over 950 subjects contributed by 6 global collaborators. Where HLA class I and class II types were available, the types were taken from metadata supplied by the sample provider, not from assay-based typing. A de-identified subject ID, COVID-19 status, age in years and sex were almost always included in the sample metadata. The dataset comprised deeply sampled blood TCRbeta repertoires from subjects exposed to, actively infected with, or recovered from COVID-19. Study-level results and caveats: Clinical and demographic metadata were provided uncurated, with the amount varying by source and participant.

The sample consisted of peripheral blood. The receptor's source is an elderly man with acute or convalescent COVID-19.

The DNA is as follows: TGTGCCATCAGTGAACCGGTCAATAATGAAAAACTGTTTTTT. Translated, it gives CAISEPVNNEKLFF. This receptor chain uses TRBV10-3 and TRBJ1-4; no confident D gene assignment can be made. According to the germline V gene, CDR1 reads ENHRY and CDR2 reads SYGVKD. The CDR3 has 14 amino acids, counting the end cysteine and phenylalanine. Only the CDR3 DNA stays, 42 bases, in frame from base 1. Cut back by 3 bases and 4 bases, the V and J ends lie 9 bases apart.